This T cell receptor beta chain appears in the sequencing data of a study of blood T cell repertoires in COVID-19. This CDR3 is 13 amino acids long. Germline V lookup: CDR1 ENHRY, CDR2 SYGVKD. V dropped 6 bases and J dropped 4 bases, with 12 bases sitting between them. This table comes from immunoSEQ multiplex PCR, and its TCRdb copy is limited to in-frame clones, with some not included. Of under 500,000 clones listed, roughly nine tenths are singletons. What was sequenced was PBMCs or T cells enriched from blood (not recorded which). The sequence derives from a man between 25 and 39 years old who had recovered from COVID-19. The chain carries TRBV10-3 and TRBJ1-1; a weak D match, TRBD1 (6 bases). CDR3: CAISRGGATEAFF. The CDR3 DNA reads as TGTGCCATCAGCCGAGGGGGAGCCACTGAAGCTTTCTTT.